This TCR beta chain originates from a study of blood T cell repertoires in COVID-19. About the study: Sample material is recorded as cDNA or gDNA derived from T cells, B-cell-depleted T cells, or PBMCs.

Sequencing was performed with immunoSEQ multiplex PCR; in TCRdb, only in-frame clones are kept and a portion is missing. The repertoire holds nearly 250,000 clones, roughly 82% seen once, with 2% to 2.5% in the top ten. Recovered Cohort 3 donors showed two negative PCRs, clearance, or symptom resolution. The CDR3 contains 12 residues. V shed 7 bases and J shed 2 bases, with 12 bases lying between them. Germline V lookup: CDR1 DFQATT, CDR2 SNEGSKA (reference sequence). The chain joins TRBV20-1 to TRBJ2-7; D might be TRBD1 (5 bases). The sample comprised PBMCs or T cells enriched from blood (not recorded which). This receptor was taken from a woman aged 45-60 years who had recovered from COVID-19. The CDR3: CSGSRTTYEQYF. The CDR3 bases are TGCAGTGGTAGTAGGACAACCTACGAGCAGTACTTC.